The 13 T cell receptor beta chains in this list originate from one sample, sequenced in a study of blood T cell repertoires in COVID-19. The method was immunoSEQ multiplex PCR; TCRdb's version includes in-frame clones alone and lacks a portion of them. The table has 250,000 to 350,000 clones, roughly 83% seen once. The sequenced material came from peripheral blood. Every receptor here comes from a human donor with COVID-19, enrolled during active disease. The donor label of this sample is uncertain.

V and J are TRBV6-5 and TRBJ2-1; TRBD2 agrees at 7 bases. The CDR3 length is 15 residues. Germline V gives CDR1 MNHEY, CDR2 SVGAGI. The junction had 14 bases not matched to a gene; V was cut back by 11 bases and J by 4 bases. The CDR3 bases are TGTGCCGTACAAATGGGGCTAGCGGCGTACAATGAGCAGTTCTTC. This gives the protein CAVQMGLAAYNEQFF.

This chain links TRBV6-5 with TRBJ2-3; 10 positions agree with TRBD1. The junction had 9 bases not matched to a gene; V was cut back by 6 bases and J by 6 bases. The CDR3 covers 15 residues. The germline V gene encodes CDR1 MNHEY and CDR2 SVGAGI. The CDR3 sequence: CASSEPGQGSDTQYF. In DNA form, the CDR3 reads TGTGCCAGCAGCGAGCCGGGACAGGGGTCGGATACGCAGTATTTT.

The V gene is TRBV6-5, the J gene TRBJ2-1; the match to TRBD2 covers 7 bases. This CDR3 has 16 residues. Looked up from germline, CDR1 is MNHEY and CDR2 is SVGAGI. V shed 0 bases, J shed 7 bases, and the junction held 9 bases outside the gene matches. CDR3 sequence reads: CASSYSMTGGGNEQFF. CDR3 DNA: TGTGCCAGCAGTTACTCGATGACGGGAGGTGGGAATGAGCAGTTCTTC.

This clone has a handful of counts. CDR3 coding DNA: TGTGCCAGCAGCCCCTTTTATCGCACTGAAGCTTTCTTT. It is translated as CASSPFYRTEAFF. The chain recombines TRBV11-2 with TRBJ1-1; D is unclear. The germline V gene encodes CDR1 SGHAT and CDR2 FQNNGV. V lost 5 bases and J lost 4, with 11 bases in between. The CDR3 spans 13 residues. The whole variable domain, remainder taken from reference TRBV11-2 and TRBJ1-1, is EAGVAQSPRYKIIEKRQSVAFWCNPISGHATLYWYQQILGQGPKLLIQFQNNGVVDDSQLPKDRFSAERLKGVDSTLKIQPAKLEDSAVYLCASSPFYRTEAFFGQGTRLTVV.

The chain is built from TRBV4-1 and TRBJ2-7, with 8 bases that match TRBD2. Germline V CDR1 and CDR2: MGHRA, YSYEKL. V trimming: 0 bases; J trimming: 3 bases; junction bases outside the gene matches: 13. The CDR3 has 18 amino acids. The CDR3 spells CASSQESSGIGIVYEQYF. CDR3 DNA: TGCGCCAGCAGCCAAGAGAGTAGCGGGATAGGCATAGTCTACGAGCAGTACTTC.

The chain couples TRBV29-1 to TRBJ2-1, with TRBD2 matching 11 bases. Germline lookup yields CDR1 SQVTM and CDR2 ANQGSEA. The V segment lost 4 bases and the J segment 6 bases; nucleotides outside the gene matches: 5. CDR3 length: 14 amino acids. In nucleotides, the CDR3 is TGCAGCGTTGCGCTAGCGGGAGGCCCCAATGAGCAGTTCTTC. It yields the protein CSVALAGGPNEQFF.

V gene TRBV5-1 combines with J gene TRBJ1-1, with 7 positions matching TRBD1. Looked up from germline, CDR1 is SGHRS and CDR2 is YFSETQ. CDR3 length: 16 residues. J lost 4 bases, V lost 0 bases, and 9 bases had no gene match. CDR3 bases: TGCGCCAGCAGCTTGGAGGCACAGGGGAGGCTCACTGAAGCTTTCTTT. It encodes CASSLEAQGRLTEAFF.

In nucleotides, the CDR3 is TGTGCCAGCAGCCCAGTGCCCAGGGCGGGGGATGAAAAACTGTTTTTT. Translated: CASSPVPRAGDEKLFF. The V and J genes are TRBV5-4 and TRBJ1-4; the D gene is possibly TRBD1 (5 bases). CDR3 length: 16 residues. Germline-derived CDR1 and CDR2 are SGHNT and YYREEE (reference sequence). The germline V and J ends were trimmed by 4 bases and 6 bases, with 19 bases remaining between them.

The CDR3 bases are TGTGCCAGCAGCCGAGGGACAGAGAATGAAAAACTGTTTTTT. It encodes CASSRGTENEKLFF. V and J are TRBV9 and TRBJ1-4; 7 bases line up with TRBD1. CDR3 length equals 14 residues. Germline trimming cut 4 bases from V and 5 bases from J; bases unmatched to any gene: 5. Germline V gene lookup returns CDR1 SGDLS and CDR2 YYNGEE. The full variable domain, its missing parts supplied by reference TRBV9 and TRBJ1-4, is DSGVTQTPKHLITATGQRVTLRCSPRSGDLSVYWYQQSLDQGLQFLIQYYNGEERAKGNILERFSAQQFPDLHSELNLSSLELGDSALYFCASSRGTENEKLFFGSGTQLSVL.

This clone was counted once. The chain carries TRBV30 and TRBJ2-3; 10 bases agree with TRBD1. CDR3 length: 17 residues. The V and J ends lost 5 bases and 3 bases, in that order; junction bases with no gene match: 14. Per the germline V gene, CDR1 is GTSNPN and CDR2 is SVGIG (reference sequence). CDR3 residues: CAWGLRTGGIGTDTQYF. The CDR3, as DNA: TGTGCCTGGGGACTTCGGACAGGGGGTATTGGTACAGATACGCAGTATTTT.

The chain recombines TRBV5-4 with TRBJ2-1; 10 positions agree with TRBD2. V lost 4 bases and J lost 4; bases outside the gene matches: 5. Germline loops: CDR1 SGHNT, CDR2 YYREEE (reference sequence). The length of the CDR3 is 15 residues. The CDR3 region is CASSTGLAAYNEQFF. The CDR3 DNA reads TGTGCCAGCAGCACCGGACTAGCGGCTTACAATGAGCAGTTCTTC.

The CDR3 nucleotides read TGCGCCAGCAGCCAAGAAAACCGGGGGAACTATGGCTACACCTTC. Amino acids: CASSQENRGNYGYTF. The chain recombines TRBV4-3 with TRBJ1-2; a possible D gene is TRBD1 (5 bases). V was cut by 0 bases and J by 2 bases, with 10 bases left in between. Germline V gene data show CDR1 as LGHNA and CDR2 as YSLEER. The CDR3 spans 15 residues.

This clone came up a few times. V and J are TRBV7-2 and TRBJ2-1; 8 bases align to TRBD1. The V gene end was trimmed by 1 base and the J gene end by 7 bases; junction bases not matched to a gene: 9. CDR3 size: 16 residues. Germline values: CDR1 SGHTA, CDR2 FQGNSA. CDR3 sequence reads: CASSLVYRGSRNEQFF. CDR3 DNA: TGTGCCAGCAGCTTAGTTTACAGGGGGTCACGGAATGAGCAGTTCTTC.